This TCR beta chain was sequenced in a study of shared clonotypes between healthy human individuals. Trimming at V came to 5 bases and at J to 0 bases, leaving 8 bases not matched to a gene. CDR1 and CDR2 from the germline V gene are MDHEN and SYDVKM. The CDR3 is 16 residues long. In this sample, this clone turned up once. Naivety among CD8 cells was defined by CD45RO negativity and positive CCR7 selection, thereby excluding terminally differentiated effector memory CD45RA+ cells. The assay ran at deep level. The method was immunoSEQ multiplex PCR; TCRdb's version includes in-frame clones alone and lacks a portion of them. The profile shows around 2,100,000 clones, 85% to 95% of them singletons.

The sequenced sample consisted of naive CD8+ T cells sorted from blood. The chain has TRBV28 and TRBJ2-3, with TRBD1 matching over 7 bases. This TCR was recovered from a man aged 18 to 29 in good health. CDR3 loop: CASSGDRATSTDTQYF. As DNA, the CDR3 is TGTGCCAGCAGTGGAGACAGGGCAACTAGCACAGATACGCAGTATTTT.